The rows below give T cell receptor beta chains drawn from one sample of a study of cytomegalovirus exposure and HLA in healthy donors. The method was immunoSEQ multiplex PCR; TCRdb's version includes in-frame clones alone and lacks a portion of them. Here the sample spans 120,000 to 150,000 clones, 76% being singletons. The sequencing sample was made of PBMCs. The origin of the receptors is a man between 18 and 29 years old in good health and CMV-seronegative. CDR3s leave out the opening cysteine and the closing phenylalanine or tryptophan. The size of a clone is reported for some rows only, either as once, few or many, or as a class for expanded clones.

V: TRBV30
size: -
CDR3: AWSAGINEQF

V: TRBV5-1
size: once
CDR3: ASSLATSLSSYNEQF

V: TRBV2
size: -
CDR3: ASSEALVTGSYQETQY

V: TRBV6-5
size: once
CDR3: ASSNYDRGWDTEAF

V: TRBV18
size: -
CDR3: ASSPVSLAQRANTGELF

V: TRBV5-4
size: few
CDR3: ASSSTDRGVRETQY

V: TRBV27
size: -
CDR3: ASSTRGQPQH

V: TRBV28
size: few
CDR3: ASSPGQLTGANVLT

V: TRBV6-1
size: -
CDR3: ASSEALHSGQGTTYT

V: TRBV6-5
size: -
CDR3: ASSYRSSYNSPLH

V: TRBV5-1
size: once
CDR3: ASSLGGQGETQY

V: TRBV19
size: once
CDR3: ASSIGDSYSNQPQH

V: TRBV5-5
size: -
CDR3: ASSLVINGDEQF

V: TRBV25-1
size: once
CDR3: ASSEWGQGASGELF

V: TRBV6-5
size: -
CDR3: ASSPSGNIVYEQY

V: TRBV10-3
size: few
CDR3: AISDRQETQY

V: TRBV6-1
size: few
CDR3: ASTERDRERSYNEQF

V: TRBV11-2
size: -
CDR3: ASVDRVRSGGYT

V: TRBV19
size: -
CDR3: ASSIGTGVYEQY

V: TRBV10-2
size: -
CDR3: ASSGYREHANEKLF